This T cell receptor (beta chain) was observed in a study of blood T cells in healthy people across ages. Broader study findings: Diversity was higher, and naive CD4+ cells more numerous, in long-lived donors than in aged donors.

The sample holds many counts of this clonotype. Its antigen is not identified. Combining a sample-barcoded 5' primer with a J-beta primer mix, a second PCR ran for roughly 7 to 11 cycles. TCRdb fed the 5' RACE reads into MiXCR, producing one record per CDR3 protein. The data contain 500,000 to 650,000 distinct CDR3 sequences, 25% to 35% of them singletons. The V end was cut by 0 bases, the J end by 3 bases, with 8 bases between. Germline V gene sequence: CDR1 ENHRY, CDR2 SYGVKD. This CDR3 is built from 14 residues. These data are also associated with another study on T cells of mothers and their children. That source adds: A few mothers and their six children, all healthy Caucasians, donated.

The chain is built from TRBV10-3 and TRBJ1-1; D call uncertain. This TCR was sampled from a boy younger than 10 in good health. Sequenced: blood. In nucleotides, the CDR3 is TGTGCCATCAGTGAGTCGGGCCGCCACACTGAAGCTTTCTTT. Translation: CAISESGRHTEAFF.